This entry lists 27 T cell receptor beta chains sequenced from one sample in a study of blood T cell repertoires in COVID-19. Profiling relied on immunoSEQ multiplex PCR, and the TCRdb table lists in-frame clones only, not all of them. The repertoire includes about 230,000 clones, 75% to 90% of them detected once, and around 2.5% sits in the top ten. Sequenced: peripheral blood. The receptor set was obtained from a woman aged 70 to 79 with active or convalescent COVID-19.

In this sample, this clone turned up once. Other DNA sequences in the sample encode the same CDR3. The rearrangement uses TRBV11-2 and TRBJ2-5, with 9 positions matching TRBD1. In germline, CDR1 is SGHAT, CDR2 FQNNGV. The CDR3 has 13 amino acids. Germline trimming cut 5 bases from V and 3 bases from J; bases unmatched to any gene: 1. DNA for the CDR3: TGTGCCAGCAGCCGGGACAGGGAAGAGACCCAGTACTTC. Translating it yields CASSRDREETQYF.

The rearrangement links TRBV7-2 to TRBJ2-3; D ambiguous. The V gene lost 6 bases and the J gene lost 6 bases, with 16 bases spanning the gap. The CDR3 loop spans 14 amino acids. Germline V gene data show CDR1 as SGHTA and CDR2 as FQGNSA. The DNA for the CDR3 is TGTGCCAGCAGGCCTGCGGCTCCCGCCGATACGCAGTATTTT. It yields the protein CASRPAAPADTQYF.

A word on this clone: Other DNA sequences in this sample translate to the same CDR3. CDR3 residues: CAWTGQGSTEAFF. CDR3 coding DNA: TGTGCCTGGACTGGACAGGGCAGCACTGAAGCTTTCTTT. V usage is TRBV30 and J usage is TRBJ1-1, with 8 bases lining up with TRBD1. The germline V gene encodes CDR1 GTSNPN and CDR2 SVGIG (reference sequence). V lost 4 bases and J lost 4; bases outside the gene matches: 5. The CDR3 contains 13 residues.

The DNA of the CDR3 is TGTGCCAGTAGGCCCCGCCGACAATCACAAGAGACCCAGTACTTC. Protein product: CASRPRRQSQETQYF. The genes are TRBV19 and TRBJ2-5, with D uncertain. Germline CDR1 reads LNHDA; CDR2 reads SQIVND (reference sequence). The CDR3 is 15 residues long. The V end was cut by 6 bases, the J end by 2 bases, with 16 bases between.

The chain has TRBV19 and TRBJ1-2; no clear D. CDR1 is LNHDA, CDR2 SQIVND, per germline (reference sequence). This CDR3 spans 15 amino acids. Trimming left V 5 bases short and J 5 bases short, with 18 bases between. The CDR3 region is CASSPRVEDVYGYTF. The CDR3 DNA sequence: TGTGCCAGTAGTCCCCGCGTGGAGGACGTTTATGGCTACACCTTC.

CDR3 sequence: CASSQELVQGYTF. The CDR3 DNA is TGCGCCAGCAGCCAAGAATTGGTCCAGGGCTACACCTTC. V gene TRBV4-1 combines with J gene TRBJ1-2; D is unclear. The CDR3 covers 13 residues. The V end was cut by 0 bases, the J end by 8 bases, with 10 bases between. CDR1 and CDR2 from the germline V gene are MGHRA and YSYEKL.

The V call is TRBV4-2, the J call TRBJ2-5; TRBD2 matches 10 bases. Germline values: CDR1 LGHNA, CDR2 YNFKEQ. V was pared by 0 bases and J by 5 bases, with 9 bases of the junction left unmatched. The CDR3 runs to 17 residues. This CDR3 is CASSQDILAGVAETQYF. The CDR3, as DNA: TGTGCCAGCAGCCAAGATATCCTAGCGGGGGTGGCGGAGACCCAGTACTTC.

The rearrangement uses TRBV30 and TRBJ1-3, with D hard to call. This CDR3 is built from 14 residues. In germline, CDR1 is GTSNPN, CDR2 SVGIG (reference sequence). V lost 3 bases and J 0 bases, leaving 9 bases between the germline ends. The CDR3 nucleotides read TGTGCCTGGAGCGCTGTTAGCTCTGGAAACACCATATATTTT. This gives the protein CAWSAVSSGNTIYF. The complete variable domain, with remaining parts taken from reference TRBV30 and TRBJ1-3, reads SQTIHQWPATLVQPVGSPLSLECTVEGTSNPNLYWYRQAAGRGLQLLFYSVGIGQISSEVPQNLSASRPQDRQFILSSKKLLLSDSGFYLCAWSAVSSGNTIYFGEGSWLTVV.

The chain carries TRBV4-1 and TRBJ2-3, with 12 bases that match TRBD2. From germline, CDR1 is MGHRA and CDR2 YSYEKL. Losses at the gene ends were 2 bases for V and 5 bases for J; bases not matched to a gene: 8. The CDR3 runs to 17 residues. The CDR3 reads CASSQPLLAGGQDTQYF. As DNA, the CDR3 is TGCGCCAGCAGCCAACCGTTACTAGCGGGGGGCCAAGATACGCAGTATTTT.

For this clone: Other DNA sequences in this specimen translate into the identical CDR3. J is TRBJ1-2 and V is TRBV30; D perhaps matches TRBD1 (5 bases). This CDR3 region has 12 residues. Deletions cut 0 bases from V and 8 bases from J, with 10 bases between. In germline, CDR1 is GTSNPN, CDR2 SVGIG (reference sequence). The CDR3 is CAWSVRGYGYTF. As DNA, the CDR3 is TGTGCCTGGAGTGTACGGGGGTACGGCTACACCTTC.

This clone was seen more than once but under ten times. The J gene is TRBJ1-1, the V gene TRBV5-1, with D unclear. Trimming left V 1 base short and J 4 bases short, with 11 bases between. Germline CDR1 SGHRS, CDR2 YFSETQ. The CDR3 covers 14 residues. The CDR3 DNA is TGCGCCAGCAGCTTGACACCCCTGGTCACTGAAGCTTTCTTT. Translated: CASSLTPLVTEAFF.

The chain couples TRBV7-5 to TRBJ2-1; the D call TRBD1 from the table was never checked on the DNA. TRBV7-5 is flagged as a pseudogene. CDR3 size: 16 residues. DNA of the CDR3: TGTGTCAGAAGCCCACTGGACAGCGTAACCTACAATGAGCAGTTCTTC. The encoded protein is CVRSPLDSVTYNEQFF.

The chain combines TRBV7-9 with TRBJ2-7; D might be TRBD2 (7 bases). The germline gives CDR1 SEHNR, CDR2 FQNEAQ (reference sequence). The V end was cut by 5 bases, the J end by 3 bases, with 20 bases between. The CDR3 sequence is 16 residues long. CDR3 coding DNA: TGTGCCAGCAGCCCCGGGGCGGGAAGGGGGGGCTACGAGCAGTACTTC. It is translated as CASSPGAGRGGYEQYF.

The V gene is TRBV4-2, the J gene TRBJ2-1; possibly TRBD2 for D (6 bases). The length of the CDR3 is 16 residues. Trimming left V 5 bases short and J 0 bases short, with 14 bases between. From germline, CDR1 is LGHNA and CDR2 YNFKEQ. The CDR3 DNA reads as TGTGCCAGCAGCGCCTCGACTAGTCCCTCCTACAATGAGCAGTTCTTC. Translation gives CASSASTSPSYNEQFF.

This clone has just one count. The chain combines TRBV10-3 with TRBJ2-3; 9 nucleotides agree with TRBD2. Germline V gene lookup returns CDR1 ENHRY and CDR2 SYGVKD. Trimming removed 10 bases from V and 4 bases from J; junction bases left unmatched: 15. CDR3 length: 16 residues. The CDR3 DNA sequence: TGTGCCACCCTCGTCTCAGCGGGGGGAGTTCCAGATACGCAGTATTTT. It yields the protein CATLVSAGGVPDTQYF.

The CDR3 region is CAISESRGGTTEAFF. The CDR3 DNA reads as TGTGCCATCAGTGAGTCGAGGGGGGGCACCACTGAAGCTTTCTTT. The chain joins TRBV10-3 to TRBJ1-1, with D possibly matching TRBD1 (6 bases). The germline V gene has CDR1 ENHRY and CDR2 SYGVKD. This CDR3 comprises 15 residues. Trimming cost V 0 bases and J 4 bases, with 12 bases left between them.

In this sample, this clone turned up once. The chain has TRBV24-1 and TRBJ1-1; D is ambiguous. Looked up from germline, CDR1 is KGHDR and CDR2 is SFDVKD. V was trimmed by 4 bases and J by 1 base, leaving 9 bases between them. CDR3 length equals 14 residues. The DNA of the CDR3 is TGTGCCACCAGTGACCATGGCGGGAACACTGAAGCTTTCTTT. Translated: CATSDHGGNTEAFF.

This chain links TRBV25-1 with TRBJ2-4; the match to TRBD1 covers 9 bases. Germline CDR1 MGHDK, CDR2 SYGVNS. CDR3 size: 13 residues. With 4 bases clipped from V and 8 bases from J, the junction kept 3 bases outside the gene matches. CDR3 sequence (DNA): TGTGCCAGCAGTGTGACAGGGGGGGACATTCAGTACTTC. Translated, it gives CASSVTGGDIQYF. Variable domain in full (rest from reference TRBV25-1 and TRBJ2-4): EADIYQTPRYLVIGTGKKITLECSQTMGHDKMYWYQQDPGMELHLIHYSYGVNSTEKGDLSSESTVSRIRTEHFPLTLESARPSHTSQYLCASSVTGGDIQYFGAGTRLSVL.

This clone came up a few times. The genes are TRBV14 and TRBJ1-3; no clear D gene. From germline, CDR1 is SGHDN and CDR2 FVKESK. V dropped 0 bases and J dropped 4 bases, with 4 bases sitting between them. CDR3 length: 13 residues. As DNA, the CDR3 is TGTGCCAGCAGCCAAGACCGGGGAAACACCATATATTTT. Its protein product is CASSQDRGNTIYF.

This chain links TRBV28 with TRBJ1-5, with D unresolved. The germline V and J ends were trimmed by 5 bases and 7 bases, with 18 bases remaining between them. This CDR3 has 15 amino acids. CDR1 is MDHEN, CDR2 SYDVKM, per germline. The CDR3, as DNA: TGTGCCAGCAGTGGATCCGGAGAGGCTGGGCAGCCCCAGCATTTT. Its protein product is CASSGSGEAGQPQHF.

V and J are TRBV19 and TRBJ2-3; maybe TRBD1 (6 bases). Trimming cost V 8 bases and J 2 bases, with 11 bases left between them. Germline CDR1 and CDR2: LNHDA and SQIVND (reference sequence). The CDR3 has 13 residues. CDR3 loop: CASGGPFTDTQYF. CDR3 coding DNA: TGTGCCAGTGGGGGCCCTTTCACAGATACGCAGTATTTT.

The chain has TRBV5-1 and TRBJ2-5; 9 positions match TRBD2. This CDR3 is 16 amino acids long. Germline-derived CDR1 and CDR2 are SGHRS and YFSETQ. V gave up 3 bases and J gave up 4 bases; unmatched junction bases: 10. The CDR3 coding sequence is TGCGCCAGCAGCTCCAGGGCGGGGGGGCCGGTAGAGACCCAGTACTTC. It encodes CASSSRAGGPVETQYF.

The gene calls are TRBV24-1 and TRBJ2-1, with TRBD1 matching over 9 bases. This CDR3 comprises 15 residues. V shed 4 bases and J 4 bases; nucleotides not matched to a gene: 4. Germline-derived CDR1 and CDR2 are KGHDR and SFDVKD. CDR3: CATSETGQGYNEQFF. In DNA, the CDR3 is TGTGCCACCAGTGAGACGGGACAGGGATACAATGAGCAGTTCTTC.

V and J are TRBV18 and TRBJ1-4, with D possibly being TRBD1 (5 bases). The V and J ends lost 3 bases and 2 bases respectively, with 16 bases between them. CDR1 and CDR2 from the germline V gene are KGHSH and LQKENI. The CDR3 length is 17 residues. CDR3 sequence: CASSPQQGVMTNEKLFF. The CDR3 DNA reads as TGTGCCAGCTCACCCCAGCAGGGCGTTATGACTAATGAAAAACTGTTTTTT.

The chain is built from TRBV9 and TRBJ2-7, with 9 bases matching TRBD2. The germline gives CDR1 SGDLS, CDR2 YYNGEE. This CDR3 has 16 amino acids. V lost 0 bases and J lost 2; bases outside the gene matches: 6. CDR3: CASSVGGSSGTYEQYF. CDR3 coding DNA: TGTGCCAGCAGCGTAGGCGGGTCTAGCGGGACCTACGAGCAGTACTTC.

This chain connects TRBV30 to TRBJ2-3; 8 nucleotides agree with TRBD1. Looked up from germline, CDR1 is GTSNPN and CDR2 is SVGIG (reference sequence). The length of the CDR3 is 15 residues. V shed 8 bases, J shed 8 bases, and the junction held 18 bases outside the gene matches. The CDR3 sequence: CALPRPGQGHSTQYF. CDR3 DNA: TGTGCCCTTCCCAGGCCCGGACAGGGCCATAGTACGCAGTATTTT.

CDR3 nucleotides: TGTGCCAGTAGTATAGTTGCCGGTAACTATGGCTACACCTTC. The encoded protein is CASSIVAGNYGYTF. The chain uses TRBV19 and TRBJ1-2; D is unresolved. Germline V gene lookup returns CDR1 LNHDA and CDR2 SQIVND (reference sequence). Between the trimmed V and J ends, which lost 1 base and 1 base, there was a span of 7 bases. CDR3 length: 14 residues.